The 5 T cell receptor beta chains in this list originate from one sample, sequenced in a study of OX40 agonist ivuxolimab in advanced cancers. Measured with immunoSEQ multiplex PCR; TCRdb has only the in-frame clones, and not every one. Counted here are 45,000 to 70,000 clones, about 83% occurring once; the ten biggest clones make up 3% to 3.5%. Sequencing was performed on CD4+ or CD8+ T cells sorted from blood, taken in a trial of the OX40 agonist ivuxolimab. These receptors were obtained from an adult with an advanced solid tumor such as melanoma, head and neck, liver or kidney cancer.

The CDR3 DNA reads TGTGCCAGCATGGGGGACAGTTTTACCTACGAGCAGTACTTC. Its translation: CASMGDSFTYEQYF. The chain links TRBV28 to TRBJ2-7; 7 bases match TRBD1. Germline trimming cut 7 bases from V and 2 bases from J; bases unmatched to any gene: 8. The CDR3 sequence is 14 residues long. Looked up from germline, CDR1 is MDHEN and CDR2 is SYDVKM.

The CDR3 DNA is TGTGCCAGCAGCCCACGTAGGGGACAGGGAACTTCACCCCTCCACTTT. It codes for CASSPRRGQGTSPLHF. V is TRBV7-2 and J is TRBJ1-6; 9 nucleotides line up with TRBD1. V shed 5 bases and J 9 bases; nucleotides not matched to a gene: 11. This CDR3 comprises 16 residues. Germline CDR1 SGHTA, CDR2 FQGNSA.

The chain links TRBV18 to TRBJ1-1, with D possibly being TRBD1 (6 bases). The CDR3 consists of 13 residues. Trimming removed 3 bases at V and 6 bases at J, with 11 bases between. CDR1 and CDR2 from the germline V gene are KGHSH and LQKENI. CDR3 region: CASSPRGGSEAFF. DNA of the CDR3: TGTGCCAGCTCACCTAGGGGGGGCTCTGAAGCTTTCTTT.

V usage is TRBV6-6 and J usage is TRBJ2-7, with 7 bases fitting TRBD1. V shed 6 bases, J shed 12 bases, and the junction held 8 bases outside the gene matches. This CDR3 has 11 amino acids. Germline V lookup: CDR1 MNHNY, CDR2 SVGAGI (reference sequence). The CDR3 reads CASRNLGQAYF. CDR3 nucleotide sequence: TGTGCCAGCAGGAACCTCGGACAGGCGTACTTC.

This clone is categorized as medium-sized. This chain connects TRBV30 to TRBJ1-4; 11 nucleotides align to TRBD1. V shed 5 bases and J 2 bases; nucleotides not matched to a gene: 1. Looked up from germline, CDR1 is GTSNPN and CDR2 is SVGIG (reference sequence). This CDR3 spans 14 amino acids. In DNA form, the CDR3 reads TGTGCCTGGGGACAGGGGGCGACTAATGAAAAACTGTTTTTT. It codes for CAWGQGATNEKLFF.